These 18 T cell receptor beta chains originate from one sample sequenced in a study of Ad26.COV2.S vaccination and SARS-CoV-2 variants (dated by TCRdb to about 2021). The receptor library was made with the immunoSEQ multiplex PCR assay. The table comes from immuneACCESS by way of TCRdb, which keeps in-frame sequences with V and J called. Part of the clones is missing from these tables; in studies checked, under half for an unresolved V gene and the rest for unknown reasons. The table for this sample lists 300,000 to 400,000 clones; around 89% of them were counted only once. The biggest ten clones account for under 6% of the sample. Taken with the paper, the label for treatment or condition translates to: roughly 20 received Ad26.COV2.S at low or high dose, single or two shots; about 5 received placebo; per-sample allocation not given. Repertoires of vaccine and placebo recipients were sequenced from samples collected on day 63 after the first injection.

The specimen comprised peripheral blood, sampled in a trial of Ad26.COV2.S vaccine versus placebo. Receptor source: a person between 18 and 59 years old who received the Ad26.COV2.S COVID-19 vaccine or a placebo.

J is TRBJ1-1 and V is TRBV28; 7 nucleotides match TRBD1. The CDR3 totals 14 residues. CDR1 is MDHEN and CDR2 is SYDVKM in the germline V gene. After removal of 6 bases from V and 6 bases from J, the junction contained 10 bases not matched to a gene. The CDR3 here is CASRPTGEAAEAFF. The CDR3 DNA is TGTGCCAGCAGACCCACAGGGGAAGCGGCTGAAGCTTTCTTT.

The rearrangement uses TRBV14 and TRBJ2-7; TRBD2 is a possible D gene (5 bases). V was shortened by 6 bases and J by 2 bases, with 11 bases between the two germline ends. This CDR3 comprises 13 residues. Germline CDR1 and CDR2: SGHDN and FVKESK. The CDR3: CASRSTGTYEQYF. The CDR3 region has the DNA TGTGCCAGCAGGTCAACGGGGACCTACGAGCAGTACTTC. Full variable domain (rest looked up from reference TRBV14 and TRBJ2-7): EAGVTQFPSHSVIEKGQTVTLRCDPISGHDNLYWYRRVMGKEIKFLLHFVKESKQDESGMPNNRFLAERTGGTYSTLKVQPAELEDSGVYFCASRSTGTYEQYFGPGTRLTVT.

The chain couples TRBV12-3 or TRBV12-4 to TRBJ1-1, with D perhaps TRBD1 (6 bases). Trimming stripped 5 bases from V and 8 bases from J, with 15 bases between. The CDR3 is 13 amino acids. The CDR3 is CASSQRIQGEAFF. The CDR3 nucleotides read TGTGCCAGCAGTCAAAGAATACAGGGCGAAGCTTTCTTT.

The V and J genes are TRBV6-2 or TRBV6-3 and TRBJ1-1; a weak D match, TRBD1 (5 bases). The CDR3 extends over 16 amino acids. Germline V gene lookup returns CDR1 MNHEY and CDR2 SVGEGT. Trimming removed 5 bases at V and 2 bases at J, with 18 bases between. The CDR3 loop is CASSARPGLTNTEAFF. CDR3 DNA: TGTGCCAGCAGTGCGCGCCCGGGACTGACAAACACTGAAGCTTTCTTT.

The chain combines TRBV10-3 with TRBJ1-1; no clear D. V gave up 9 bases and J gave up 5 bases, with 16 bases separating them. The CDR3 contains 13 residues. Germline V gene data show CDR1 as ENHRY and CDR2 as SYGVKD. The CDR3 DNA follows: TGTGCCATTGAGAGGGAAACAAGGACTGAAGCTTTCTTT. Translation gives CAIERETRTEAFF.

The V and J genes are TRBV27 and TRBJ2-3, with 8 bases lining up with TRBD1. Germline-derived CDR1 and CDR2 are MNHEY and SMNVEV (reference sequence). This CDR3 is built from 14 residues. V shed 2 bases and J 5 bases; nucleotides not matched to a gene: 3. The CDR3 here is CASSLARGQDTQYF. The CDR3 DNA sequence: TGTGCCAGCAGTTTAGCCAGGGGGCAAGATACGCAGTATTTT.

The CDR3 nucleotides read TGTGCCAGCAGTGATTCGGCTGCGACCGGAAGGGGGGACACTGAAGCTTTCTTT. Protein sequence: CASSDSAATGRGDTEAFF. The chain has TRBV6-1 and TRBJ1-1; D may be TRBD1 (6 bases). Trimming shortened V by 3 bases and J by 3 bases, and 23 bases separated the two germline ends. Germline V gives CDR1 MNHNS, CDR2 SASEGT. The CDR3 contains 18 residues.

The rearrangement joins TRBV5-6 to TRBJ2-3; D perhaps matches TRBD1 (6 bases). The CDR3 is 16 amino acids. The V end lost 3 bases, the J end lost 3 bases, and 17 bases lay between the germline ends. The germline V gene has CDR1 SGHDT and CDR2 YYEEEE. This CDR3 is CASSWGQGTLTDTQYF. In DNA, the CDR3 is TGTGCCAGCAGCTGGGGTCAGGGGACCCTTACAGATACGCAGTATTTT.

The J gene is TRBJ2-7, the V gene TRBV6-5; 7 nucleotides align to TRBD1. In germline, CDR1 is MNHEY, CDR2 SVGAGI. Trimming at V came to 7 bases and at J to 2 bases, leaving 5 bases not matched to a gene. The CDR3 consists of 13 residues. The CDR3 region has the DNA TGTGCCAGCACAGAGACAGGGACCTACGAGCAGTACTTC. Its translation is CASTETGTYEQYF.

This chain connects TRBV30 to TRBJ2-5, with D perhaps matching TRBD1 (6 bases). The CDR3 covers 12 residues. The germline V gene encodes CDR1 GTSNPN and CDR2 SVGIG (reference sequence). The germline V and J ends were trimmed by 3 bases and 5 bases, with 10 bases remaining between them. The CDR3 loop reads CAWRMGAETQYF. The CDR3 nucleotides read TGTGCCTGGAGGATGGGGGCGGAGACCCAGTACTTC.

V usage is TRBV5-1 and J usage is TRBJ1-1; D call uncertain. Trimming stripped 3 bases from V and 0 bases from J, with 12 bases between. Germline V gives CDR1 SGHRS, CDR2 YFSETQ. The CDR3 consists of 15 residues. CDR3 sequence reads: CASSSGDGMNTEAFF. The CDR3 DNA reads as TGCGCCAGCAGCTCTGGCGACGGGATGAACACTGAAGCTTTCTTT.

This rearrangement joins TRBV16 to TRBJ1-1, with D tentatively TRBD1 (5 bases). The CDR3 loop spans 15 amino acids. Germline-derived CDR1 and CDR2 are KGHSY and FQNENV. Trimming pared 0 bases from V and 2 bases from J, leaving 10 bases between. Here the CDR3 reads CASSQSQQGNTEAFF. The CDR3, as DNA: TGTGCCAGCAGCCAATCGCAGCAGGGTAACACTGAAGCTTTCTTT.

The chain carries TRBV5-1 and TRBJ2-5, with 7 bases matching TRBD1. Trimming took 4 bases from V and 3 from J; bases not matched to a gene: 6. Germline V CDR1 and CDR2: SGHRS, YFSETQ. CDR3 size: 14 residues. The CDR3 here is CASSTGALKETQYF. CDR3 nucleotides: TGCGCCAGCAGCACAGGGGCTCTCAAAGAGACCCAGTACTTC.

The V gene is TRBV10-3, the J gene TRBJ1-2; TRBD1 matches at 12 bases. The CDR3 totals 16 residues. The V gene end was trimmed by 5 bases and the J gene end by 8 bases; junction bases not matched to a gene: 12. Looked up from germline, CDR1 is ENHRY and CDR2 is SYGVKD. CDR3: CAISTRTGTGGRGYTF. CDR3 sequence (DNA): TGTGCCATCAGTACGCGCACCGGGACAGGGGGCCGAGGCTACACCTTC.

The V gene is TRBV18, the J gene TRBJ1-1; 7 bases fit TRBD1. The CDR3 consists of 14 residues. Germline V gives CDR1 KGHSH, CDR2 LQKENI. Trimming removed 5 bases from V and 11 bases from J; junction bases left unmatched: 14. The CDR3 DNA is TGTGCCAGCTCAATAGACTCCCGGGACAGTGCGGCTTTCTTT. Its protein product is CASSIDSRDSAAFF. Using reference TRBV18 and TRBJ1-1 for the parts outside the CDR3, the full variable domain is NAGVMQNPRHLVRRRGQEARLRCSPMKGHSHVYWYRQLPEEGLKFMVYLQKENIIDESGMPKERFSAEFPKEGPSILRIQQVVRGDSAAYFCASSIDSRDSAAFFGQGTRLTVV.

The genes are TRBV5-1 and TRBJ2-2; no reliable D call. This CDR3 region has 15 residues. From germline, CDR1 is SGHRS and CDR2 YFSETQ. V shed 0 bases and J shed 3 bases, with 9 bases lying between them. CDR3 DNA sequence: TGCGCCAGCAGCTTGGTGCCCCAAGACACCGGGGAGCTGTTTTTT. Translating it yields CASSLVPQDTGELFF.

The chain employs TRBV10-3 and TRBJ2-2; possibly TRBD1 or TRBD2 for D (5 bases each). CDR1 is ENHRY and CDR2 is SYGVKD in the germline V gene. The CDR3 is 18 amino acids. The V end lost 8 bases, the J end lost 0 bases, and 22 bases lay between the germline ends. As DNA, the CDR3 is TGTGCCATCGGGTTTGGGGGACGGGACCACACGAACACCGGGGAGCTGTTTTTT. This sequence encodes CAIGFGGRDHTNTGELFF.

The table lists this clone with a count of one. V gene TRBV24-1 combines with J gene TRBJ2-1, with 8 bases aligning to TRBD2. Losses at the gene ends were 5 bases for V and 4 bases for J; bases not matched to a gene: 9. This CDR3 is built from 16 residues. Per germline, CDR1 KGHDR and CDR2 SFDVKD. The CDR3 DNA is TGTGCCACCAGTGTGGGGGGGACTAGATATTACAATGAGCAGTTCTTC. Amino acids: CATSVGGTRYYNEQFF.